This is a list of T cell receptor beta chains from one sample in a study of long-term antiretroviral therapy in people with HIV. This table comes from immunoSEQ multiplex PCR, and its TCRdb copy is limited to in-frame clones, with some not included. The repertoire holds 25,000 to 35,000 clones, with 88% as singletons. The material was unsorted PBMCs, obtained 0.5 years after starting antiretroviral therapy. Source of these receptors: a woman younger than 35 with HIV. Each CDR3 is given with its conserved first and last residue. D genes are given only for firm matches. Rows may omit the clone size; those that give it use once, few, many or a size class.

d_gene	j_gene	v_gene	abundance	CDR3nt	CDR3aa
TRBD1	TRBJ2-7	TRBV4-2	.	TGTGCCAGCAGCCGAGACAGGGCGGTTGGAGAGCAGTACTTC	CASSRDRAVGEQYF
TRBD2	TRBJ2-2	TRBV11-2	.	TGTGCCAGCAGCCAGGAGGGGCTAGCGGGAGGGTGGGAGCTGTTTTTT	CASSQEGLAGGWELFF
TRBD2	TRBJ2-1	TRBV28	.	TGTGCCAGCAGTTTTTACGCGGGGGTGGAACATGAGCAGTTCTTC	CASSFYAGVEHEQFF
.	TRBJ2-2	TRBV27	.	TGTGCCAGCAGTCCCTCGGTCAGGCCCTCCACCGGGGAGCTGTTTTTT	CASSPSVRPSTGELFF
TRBD1	TRBJ1-2	TRBV6-5	.	TGTGCCAGCAGCCGGGACAGAGTGAGAAGTGGCTACACCTTC	CASSRDRVRSGYTF
.	TRBJ1-1	TRBV6-1	.	TGTGCCAGCAGGCAGGGAGGGGTGGACACTGAAGCTTTCTTT	CASRQGGVDTEAFF
.	TRBJ2-7	TRBV11-2	.	TGTGCCAGCAGCTTAAATTCCGGGAACCCTTATATCTACGAGCAGTACTTC	CASSLNSGNPYIYEQYF
TRBD2	TRBJ2-3	TRBV4-1	.	TGCGCCAGCAGCCAAGAGTCGGGAGGGCGGGATACGCAGTATTTT	CASSQESGGRDTQYF
.	TRBJ2-3	TRBV9	.	TGTGCCAGCAGCGTAGCTCTGCCAGGGCGAACCACAGATACGCAGTATTTT	CASSVALPGRTTDTQYF
.	TRBJ1-1	TRBV21-1	.	TGTGCCAGCAGCACGGACAGGGGGGAGCCTGAAGCTTTCTTT	CASSTDRGEPEAFF
TRBD2	TRBJ2-2	TRBV7-8	.	TGTGCCAGCAGCTCGAGGGGGACTAGCGGTGGGGAGCTGTTTTTT	CASSSRGTSGGELFF
.	TRBJ2-3	TRBV5-1	.	TGCGCCAGCAGCTTGGGAGCCGGGTCATCACACTTCACAGATACGCAGTATTTT	CASSLGAGSSHFTDTQYF
TRBD1	TRBJ2-3	TRBV18	few	TGTGCCAGCTCACGACAGGGGGGGGATACGCAGTATTTT	CASSRQGGDTQYF
TRBD2	TRBJ2-2	TRBV9	.	TGTGCCAGCAGCGTCACTAGCGGGAGAGACGCGAACACCGGGGAGCTGTTTTTT	CASSVTSGRDANTGELFF
.	TRBJ2-3	TRBV19	.	TGTGCCAGTAGTCCCCGGCGGGGCGTGGGCACAGATACGCAGTATTTT	CASSPRRGVGTDTQYF
.	TRBJ2-7	TRBV7-2	few	TGTGCCAGCAGCTTGGGGGACTACGAGCAGTACTTC	CASSLGDYEQYF
.	TRBJ2-2	TRBV5-1	.	TGCGCCAGCAGCTTGGCGGCAAATTCAGGGGAGCTGTTTTTT	CASSLAANSGELFF
.	TRBJ2-7	TRBV10-3	.	TGTGCCACCGGAGGGACACAAACCTACGAGCAGTACTTC	CATGGTQTYEQYF
.	TRBJ2-7	TRBV27	.	TGTGCCAGCAGTTTATCTATTACTCCGGGGGCCGAGCAGTACTTC	CASSLSITPGAEQYF
.	TRBJ2-7	TRBV27	.	TGTGCCAGCAGGCCTGAAATTGGTCTTACCTACGAGCAGTACTTC	CASRPEIGLTYEQYF
.	TRBJ1-1	TRBV28	.	TGTGCCAGCAGTTTAGTCGGTAACACTGAAGCTTTCTTT	CASSLVGNTEAFF
TRBD2	TRBJ2-7	TRBV5-1	.	TGCGCCAGCAGCTTGGAGTGGGGCGGGGGCGAGCAGTACTTC	CASSLEWGGGEQYF
.	TRBJ2-5	TRBV27	.	TGTGCCAGCAGTTTCCGCCCGCCCATTGTGGGCCAAGAGACCCAGTACTTC	CASSFRPPIVGQETQYF
.	TRBJ2-7	TRBV7-9	.	TGTGCCAGCACCCGGGATGGCGAGGCCCCCTACGAGCAGTACTTC	CASTRDGEAPYEQYF
.	TRBJ2-6	TRBV9	.	TGTGCCAGCAGCGTACGAGGGGTGGCAGGGGTCGTCTCTGGGGCCAACGTCCTGACTTTC	CASSVRGVAGVVSGANVLTF
.	TRBJ1-4	TRBV7-9	.	TGTGCCAGCATTCCCGTCGGAACTAATGAAAAACTGTTTTTT	CASIPVGTNEKLFF
.	TRBJ2-2	TRBV11-2	few	TGTGCCAGCAGCTTAGTATCCGGGACCCTTCTCGGGGAGCTGTTTTTT	CASSLVSGTLLGELFF
.	TRBJ2-2	TRBV7-2	once	TGTGCCAGCAGCTTACGGACGCTCGAGGACGACGTGCTGTTTTTT	CASSLRTLEDDVLFF
TRBD2	TRBJ2-7	TRBV7-2	.	TGTGCCAGCAGCTTAGCGGGACTAGCGGGGGCGTACGAGCAGTACTTC	CASSLAGLAGAYEQYF
.	TRBJ1-1	TRBV9	.	TGTGCCAGCAGCGTAGAGGGGGATGTGGATACTGAAGCTTTCTTT	CASSVEGDVDTEAFF
TRBD2	TRBJ2-7	TRBV5-6	.	TGTGCCAGCAGCTTACAGCGGGGGGGTCCCTACGAGCAGTACTTC	CASSLQRGGPYEQYF
.	TRBJ2-1	TRBV5-6	.	TGTGCCAGCAGTCCGAGAAACAACAATGAGCAGTTCTTC	CASSPRNNNEQFF
.	TRBJ1-2	TRBV9	.	TGTGCCAGCAGCGTAGCAGGGGCTAACTATGGCTACACCTTC	CASSVAGANYGYTF
TRBD1	TRBJ1-2	TRBV19	.	TGTGCCAGTAGTATCGGGACAGGCATCTATGGCTACACCTTC	CASSIGTGIYGYTF
TRBD2	TRBJ2-1	TRBV9	.	TGTGCCAGCAGCACTAGCGGGAGGACCAGCGATGAGCAGTTCTTC	CASSTSGRTSDEQFF
.	TRBJ2-2	TRBV7-2	.	TGTGCCAGCAGCTTATGGGGTGGCGACACCGGGGAGCTGTTTTTT	CASSLWGGDTGELFF
.	TRBJ1-3	TRBV9	.	TGTGCCAGCAGCGTAAGGGGTAACTCTGGAAACACCATATATTTT	CASSVRGNSGNTIYF
TRBD1	TRBJ2-1	TRBV4-3	once	TGCGCCAGCAGCTTTAGGACCTCCGGGACAGGGCGAAATGAGCAGTTCTTC	CASSFRTSGTGRNEQFF
.	TRBJ1-1	TRBV19	.	TGTGCCAGTAGTATGAAGAGCTTGAACACTGAAGCTTTCTTT	CASSMKSLNTEAFF
.	TRBJ2-3	TRBV28	.	TGTGCCAGCAGTTTAGAAGCGGGCACAGATACGCAGTATTTT	CASSLEAGTDTQYF
.	TRBJ2-3	TRBV27	.	TGTGCCAGCAACCGCAAAGGGACTTTTCCACGAGATACGCAGTATTTT	CASNRKGTFPRDTQYF
.	TRBJ1-3	TRBV9	.	TGTGCCAGCAGTATCGGACGGTTCAGCTCTGGAAACACCATATATTTT	CASSIGRFSSGNTIYF
.	TRBJ1-5	TRBV11-2	.	TGTGCCAGCACCCAGGGACTTAATAGCAATCAGCCCCAGCATTTT	CASTQGLNSNQPQHF
.	TRBJ2-7	TRBV11-3	.	TGTGCCAGCAGCTTAGACGGAGAACAAGAGCAGTACTTC	CASSLDGEQEQYF
.	TRBJ1-5	TRBV11-2	.	TGTGCCAGCAGCCAAAAGGCGAATCAGCCCCAGCATTTT	CASSQKANQPQHF